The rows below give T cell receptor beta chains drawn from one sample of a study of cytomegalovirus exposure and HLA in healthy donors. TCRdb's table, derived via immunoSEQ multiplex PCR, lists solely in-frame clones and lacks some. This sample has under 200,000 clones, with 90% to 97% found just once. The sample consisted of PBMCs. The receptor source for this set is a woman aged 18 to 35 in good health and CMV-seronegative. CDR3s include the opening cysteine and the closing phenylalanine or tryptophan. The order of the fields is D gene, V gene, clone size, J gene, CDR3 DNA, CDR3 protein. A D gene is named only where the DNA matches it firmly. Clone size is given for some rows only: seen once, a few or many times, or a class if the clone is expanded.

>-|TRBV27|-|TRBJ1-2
TGTGCCAGCAGTTTGAAACAGGGAGTTGGCTACACCTTC
CASSLKQGVGYTF
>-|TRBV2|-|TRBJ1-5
TGTGCCAGCAGTGAAATGCGGGGGTTGGAGCCCCAGCATTTT
CASSEMRGLEPQHF
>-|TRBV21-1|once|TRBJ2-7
TGTGCCAGCAGCACCCAGACGACAGGGAAAGACGAGCAGTACTTC
CASSTQTTGKDEQYF
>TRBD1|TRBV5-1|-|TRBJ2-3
TGCGCCAGCAGCTCCCTGACAGGGGGACCCACAGATACGCAGTATTTT
CASSSLTGGPTDTQYF
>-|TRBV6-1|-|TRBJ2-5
TGTGCCAGCAGTGAAGGAGGGGGGGGAGAGACCCAGTACTTC
CASSEGGGGETQYF
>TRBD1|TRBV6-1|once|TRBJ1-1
TGTGCCAGCAGGAGGGGGCTTGACACTGAAGCTTTCTTT
CASRRGLDTEAFF
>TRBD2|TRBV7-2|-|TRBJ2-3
TGTGCCACCTCTCGGGGGGGGGCCGTATATACGCAGTATTTT
CATSRGGAVYTQYF
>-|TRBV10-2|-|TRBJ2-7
TGCGCCAGCAGGGACGGGGGGCCGTACTACGAGCAGTACTTC
CASRDGGPYYEQYF
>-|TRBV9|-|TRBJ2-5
TGTGCCAGCAGCGTATCAATCCAAACGGGGGATCGGCAAGAGACCCAGTACTTC
CASSVSIQTGDRQETQYF
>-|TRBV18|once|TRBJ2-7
TGTGCCAGCTCACCTAACCGAGGACAGCCTTTGTTCGAGCAGTACTTC
CASSPNRGQPLFEQYF
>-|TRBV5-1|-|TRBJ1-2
TGCGCCAGCAGCTTGGGGGAGACACCCTATGGCTACACCTTC
CASSLGETPYGYTF
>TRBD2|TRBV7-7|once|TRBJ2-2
TGTGCTAGCAGCTTAGCGGGGGGGCCAAAAACCGGGGAGCTGTTTTTT
CASSLAGGPKTGELFF
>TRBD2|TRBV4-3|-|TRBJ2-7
TGCGCCAGCAGCCTTGGACTAGCGGGGGGCTCCTACGAGCAGTACTTC
CASSLGLAGGSYEQYF
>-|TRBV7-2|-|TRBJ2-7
TGTGCCAGCAGCGCCGGGGGCGGGGGTTACGAGCAGTACTTC
CASSAGGGGYEQYF
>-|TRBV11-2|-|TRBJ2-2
TGTGCCAGCAGCTTAGGCCAGACTAACACCGGGGAGCTGTTTTTT
CASSLGQTNTGELFF
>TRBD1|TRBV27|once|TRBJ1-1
TGTGCCAGCAGTCCGGGACAGGGGGCTACTGAAGCTTTCTTT
CASSPGQGATEAFF
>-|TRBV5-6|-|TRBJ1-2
TGTGCCAGCAGACAGACAGAGAACTATGGCTACACCTTC
CASRQTENYGYTF
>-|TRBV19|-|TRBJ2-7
TGTGCCAGTAGTAACAGGTTCAGCTCCTACGAGCAGTACTTC
CASSNRFSSYEQYF